Listed here is a single T cell receptor (beta chain). Its antigen is unknown. This entry comes from a study of CD8 T cells in Susac syndrome. Study findings and constraints: The study conceded that relatively few individuals underwent its TCR sequencing and HLA analysis.

Random-hexamer reverse transcription was applied to about 0.5 to 1 ug RNA. Coverage of TCR beta CDR3 amplification by immunoSEQ multiplex PCR extended to 54 Vbeta and 13 Jbeta. TCRdb re-analysed the immunoSEQ multiplex PCR reads in MiXCR, keeping a single row per CDR3 protein. Of 100,000 to 150,000 distinct CDR3 sequences listed, about 95% were seen once; the top ten hold 0.07% to 0.09%. Germline V CDR1 and CDR2: DFQATT, SNEGSKA (reference sequence). The CDR3 has 15 residues. Germline trimming cut 4 bases from V and 4 bases from J; bases unmatched to any gene: 12. The sequenced sample consisted of CD4+ T cells from PBMCs. The gene calls are TRBV20-1 and TRBJ1-1, with 7 bases identical to TRBD1. This receptor was taken from a human donor in good health. The CDR3 coding sequence is TGCAGTGCTAAGGCAGGGGGAACTGCGGGCACTGAAGCTTTCTTT. Translated, it gives CSAKAGGTAGTEAFF.